The 18 T cell receptor beta chains given below trace back to one sample, sequenced in a study of CD8 T cells in Susac syndrome. The RNA, roughly 0.45 to 1 ug, was put through reverse transcription using random hexamers. In TCRdb, the immunoSEQ multiplex PCR reads were re-called with MiXCR into one record per CDR3 protein. Among some 180,000 distinct CDR3 sequences, roughly 94% were seen once, and the ten largest hold around 0.1%. The sequenced material came from CD4+ T cells from PBMCs. Receptor source: a human donor with Susac syndrome.

The J gene is TRBJ1-1, the V gene TRBV7-9; D not certain. This CDR3 comprises 16 residues. Deletions cut 4 bases from V and 6 bases from J, with 21 bases between. Looked up from germline, CDR1 is SEHNR and CDR2 is FQNEAQ (reference sequence). The CDR3 nucleotides are TGTGCCAGCAGCTCCTCCGAAGATGGAAGGCGGTCTGAAGCTTTCTTT. It encodes CASSSSEDGRRSEAFF.

The chain uses TRBV18 and TRBJ2-3; D is unresolved. Trimming stripped 5 bases from V and 2 bases from J, with 8 bases between. The CDR3 length is 13 residues. The germline gives CDR1 KGHSH, CDR2 LQKENI. CDR3 nucleotide sequence: TGTGCCAGCTCAAAGTCCAACACAGATACGCAGTATTTT. Its protein product is CASSKSNTDTQYF.

The count of this clonotype is one. V gene TRBV14 combines with J gene TRBJ1-4; 7 nucleotides agree with TRBD1. V shed 5 bases, J shed 4 bases, and the junction held 7 bases outside the gene matches. Germline V gene sequence: CDR1 SGHDN, CDR2 FVKESK. The length of the CDR3 is 15 residues. DNA for the CDR3: TGTGCCAGCAGCACCCGGACAGGCATTAATGAAAAACTGTTTTTT. This translates into CASSTRTGINEKLFF.

V is TRBV29-1 and J is TRBJ2-3; D is ambiguous. CDR1 and CDR2 (germline): SQVTM, ANQGSEA. The CDR3 runs to 12 residues. V was clipped by 4 bases and J by 0 bases, with 5 bases between them. DNA for the CDR3: TGCAGCGTTGGGTCTAGCACAGATACGCAGTATTTT. Amino acids: CSVGSSTDTQYF.

The rearrangement uses TRBV10-3 and TRBJ1-2; D perhaps matches TRBD1 (6 bases). This CDR3 spans 13 amino acids. Germline V lookup: CDR1 ENHRY, CDR2 SYGVKD. Trimming took 8 bases from V and 7 from J, leaving 17 bases between them. The CDR3 is CAIGKEQGRGYTF. The CDR3 region has the DNA TGTGCCATCGGTAAAGAACAGGGACGTGGCTACACCTTC.

The chain carries TRBV11-2 and TRBJ1-4; the D gene is possibly TRBD1 (5 bases). The V end lost 1 base, the J end lost 6 bases, and 9 bases lay between the germline ends. The germline CDR1 and CDR2 sequences are SGHAT and FQNNGV. This CDR3 is built from 14 residues. This chain's CDR3 is CASSLGRTHEKLFF. CDR3 nucleotide sequence: TGTGCCAGCAGCTTAGGCAGGACACATGAAAAACTGTTTTTT.

The chain combines TRBV10-3 with TRBJ2-1; D unresolved. The CDR3 spans 11 residues. V shed 5 bases and J shed 5 bases, with 4 bases lying between them. CDR1 is ENHRY and CDR2 is SYGVKD in the germline V gene. The CDR3 is CAISRDNEQFF. The CDR3, as DNA: TGTGCCATCAGTCGTGACAATGAGCAGTTCTTC.

The chain is built from TRBV7-6 and TRBJ2-1, with D maybe TRBD2 (5 bases). Germline CDR1 reads SGHVS; CDR2 reads FNYEAQ. The CDR3 is 14 residues long. V was pared by 5 bases and J by 5 bases, with 13 bases between. CDR3 protein: CASSVGLTHNEQFF. The DNA of the CDR3 is TGTGCCAGCAGCGTAGGACTGACTCACAATGAGCAGTTCTTC. Based on the CDR3 plus reference TRBV7-6 and TRBJ2-1, the full variable domain is GAGVSQSPRYKVTKRGQDVALRCDPISGHVSLYWYRQALGQGPEFLTYFNYEAQQDKSGLPNDRFSAERPEGSISTLTIQRTEQRDSAMYRCASSVGLTHNEQFFGPGTRLTVL.

The chain is built from TRBV29-1 and TRBJ1-5, with a possible D match to TRBD1 (6 bases). The ends were cut back, 6 bases at V and 3 bases at J, with 12 bases in the middle. The CDR3 is 13 residues long. Germline V gene sequence: CDR1 SQVTM, CDR2 ANQGSEA. This CDR3 is CSVLTGLNQPQHF. The CDR3, as DNA: TGCAGCGTCCTGACAGGACTCAATCAGCCCCAGCATTTT.

The chain carries TRBV7-2 and TRBJ1-5; 7 bases are a match to TRBD1. The germline V gene encodes CDR1 SGHTA and CDR2 FQGNSA. V was pared by 1 base and J by 6 bases, with 12 bases of the junction left unmatched. This CDR3 has 17 residues. CDR3 sequence: CASSLVVDRAGTQPQHF. In nucleotides, the CDR3 is TGTGCCAGCAGCTTAGTGGTTGACAGGGCCGGAACTCAGCCCCAGCATTTT.

The chain carries TRBV7-8 and TRBJ2-1; a possible D gene is TRBD2 (5 bases). This CDR3 has 12 amino acids. Trimming left V 5 bases short and J 8 bases short, with 10 bases between. Germline-derived CDR1 and CDR2 are SGHVS and FQNEAQ. The CDR3 is CASSLLGDEQFF. The CDR3 DNA sequence: TGTGCCAGCAGCCTCCTCGGGGATGAGCAGTTCTTC.

This chain uses TRBV3-1 with TRBJ1-2; the D is unclear. Germline assignment: CDR1 LGHDT and CDR2 YNNKEL (reference sequence). This CDR3 is 14 amino acids long. The V gene lost 1 base and the J gene lost 5 bases, with 11 bases spanning the gap. The chain's CDR3 is CASSQGQATYGYTF. The CDR3 DNA reads TGTGCCAGCAGCCAAGGACAAGCTACGTATGGCTACACCTTC.

This chain joins TRBV25-1 and TRBJ1-3; 8 positions match TRBD1. Germline CDR1 reads MGHDK; CDR2 reads SYGVNS. CDR3 length: 15 residues. After removal of 6 bases from V and 4 bases from J, the junction contained 8 bases not matched to a gene. The CDR3 DNA sequence: TGTGCCAGCAGGGTCGGACAGGGTTGGGGAAACACCATATATTTT. This sequence encodes CASRVGQGWGNTIYF.

The rearrangement uses TRBV19 and TRBJ1-5; D remains unclear. Per germline, CDR1 LNHDA and CDR2 SQIVND (reference sequence). V was clipped by 4 bases and J by 0 bases, with 7 bases between them. The CDR3 has 14 amino acids. CDR3 in amino acids: CASSRLNSNQPQHF. CDR3 DNA: TGTGCCAGTAGTAGATTGAATAGCAATCAGCCCCAGCATTTT. Complete variable domain (other parts from reference TRBV19 and TRBJ1-5): DGGITQSPKYLFRKEGQNVTLSCEQNLNHDAMYWYRQDPGQGLRLIYYSQIVNDFQKGDIAEGYSVSREKKESFPLTVTSAQKNPTAFYLCASSRLNSNQPQHFGDGTRLSIL.

This chain uses TRBV6-5 with TRBJ2-4; TRBD1 might be the D (6 bases). CDR1 MNHEY and CDR2 SVGAGI come from the germline V gene. CDR3 length: 15 amino acids. Trimming shortened V by 0 bases and J by 8 bases, and 14 bases separated the two germline ends. For the CDR3, the DNA is TGTGCCAGCAGTTACTCGTTCAGGGGAGAAGACATTCAGTACTTC. This gives the protein CASSYSFRGEDIQYF.

This chain connects TRBV15 to TRBJ1-5, with TRBD1 identical over 9 bases. The J segment lost 3 bases and the V segment lost 5 bases, leaving 5 bases of the junction unmatched. Germline assignment: CDR1 LNHNV and CDR2 YYDKDF (reference sequence). CDR3 size: 15 residues. The CDR3 spells CATSPDRGPNQPQHF. The CDR3, as DNA: TGTGCCACCAGCCCGGACAGGGGACCCAATCAGCCCCAGCATTTT.

The CDR3, as DNA: TGCAGCGTTGGGCAATGGGGACAGGGGAATCGGAATGGCTACACCTTC. It translates to CSVGQWGQGNRNGYTF. The chain is built from TRBV29-1 and TRBJ1-2; 10 nucleotides match TRBD1. The V gene end was trimmed by 4 bases and the J gene end by 6 bases; junction bases not matched to a gene: 14. The CDR3 loop spans 16 amino acids. In germline, CDR1 is SQVTM, CDR2 ANQGSEA.

The chain couples TRBV24-1 to TRBJ1-1; D is uncertain. Germline loops: CDR1 KGHDR, CDR2 SFDVKD. The CDR3 is 12 residues long. V was shortened by 3 bases and J by 2 bases, with 3 bases between the two germline ends. The CDR3 loop reads CATSDANTEAFF. The DNA of the CDR3 is TGTGCCACCAGTGATGCAAACACTGAAGCTTTCTTT.